Here is one TCR beta chain with its context. These data belong to a study of blood T cells in healthy people across ages. The CDR3 is made up of 14 amino acids. The V and J ends lost 0 bases and 6 bases respectively, with 10 bases between them. CDR1 KGHSH and CDR2 LQKENI come from the germline V gene. Then a second PCR, running roughly 6 to 11 cycles, was carried out with a sample-barcoded 5' primer and a J-beta primer mix. TCRdb re-called the 5' RACE reads with MiXCR, one entry per CDR3 protein. There are 800,000 to 1,000,000 distinct CDR3 sequences in the sample; 45% to 50% occur only once, and around 15% lies in the top ten.

The rearrangement links TRBV18 to TRBJ2-3; D might be TRBD2 (5 bases). Sample: blood. The sequence was obtained from a man aged 25 to 45 in good health. CDR3 amino acids: CASSPPTISDTQYF. The CDR3 region has the DNA TGTGCCAGCTCACCACCGACTATTTCGGATACGCAGTATTTT.